This is a list of T cell receptor beta chains from one sample in a study of blood T cell repertoires in COVID-19. Libraries were prepared by immunoSEQ multiplex PCR; TCRdb keeps only in-frame clonotypes and omits some of them. This table has 250,000 to 350,000 clones, roughly nine tenths appearing once. Material for sequencing was peripheral blood. These receptors were taken from a woman in her 30s with COVID-19, enrolled during active disease. CDR3s include the opening cysteine and the closing phenylalanine or tryptophan. D genes are given only for firm matches. Clone size is stated in some rows and not others, as once, few, many or a class when expanded.

>TRBV5-1|.|.|TRBJ1-2
CASSYAGTYGYTF
TGCGCCAGCAGCTACGCAGGGACATATGGCTACACCTTC
>TRBV5-5|.|.|TRBJ2-5
CASSPGAGGPSSQETQYF
TGTGCCAGCAGCCCCGGGGCTGGGGGCCCTTCAAGCCAAGAGACCCAGTACTTC
>TRBV11-2|.|.|TRBJ2-3
CASSQPERARRTDTQYF
TGTGCCAGCAGCCAACCGGAGCGGGCCCGACGTACAGATACGCAGTATTTT
>TRBV11-3|TRBD2|.|TRBJ2-3
CASSLGGSGVDTQYF
TGTGCCAGCAGCTTGGGCGGGAGCGGGGTGGATACGCAGTATTTT
>TRBV5-6|TRBD1|once|TRBJ2-5
CASSRTGSRTGETQYF
TGTGCCAGCAGCCGGACAGGGTCGCGGACCGGGGAGACCCAGTACTTC
>TRBV5-1|.|.|TRBJ2-7
CASSPLPGERNEQYF
TGCGCCAGCAGCCCTCTTCCAGGGGAGAGGAACGAGCAGTACTTC
>TRBV28|.|.|TRBJ1-5
CASSPPLQYNQPQHF
TGTGCCAGCAGCCCGCCGTTACAGTATAATCAGCCCCAGCATTTT
>TRBV5-6|.|.|TRBJ1-1
CASSGQLNTEAFF
TGTGCCAGCAGCGGACAGTTGAACACTGAAGCTTTCTTT
>TRBV18|.|.|TRBJ1-2
CASSPRTVDGYTF
TGTGCCAGCTCACCGAGGACAGTGGACGGCTACACCTTC
>TRBV20-1|.|.|TRBJ1-1
CSASQGQLNTEAFF
TGCAGTGCTAGTCAAGGACAGCTGAACACTGAAGCTTTCTTT
>TRBV19|TRBD1|.|TRBJ1-3
CASSGQGDSGNTIYF
TGTGCCAGTAGTGGACAGGGGGACTCTGGAAACACCATATATTTT
>TRBV30|.|.|TRBJ1-2
CAWSVQSRYTF
TGTGCCTGGAGTGTACAATCGAGGTACACCTTC
>TRBV27|.|.|TRBJ1-4
CASSFRASREKLFF
TGTGCCAGCAGTTTCAGGGCCTCTAGGGAAAAACTGTTTTTT
>TRBV19|.|.|TRBJ1-5
CASSAGYGNQPQHF
TGTGCCAGTAGTGCAGGGTACGGCAATCAGCCCCAGCATTTT
>TRBV5-4|.|.|TRBJ2-7
CASSLFVSHEQYF
TGTGCCAGCAGCTTGTTCGTATCCCACGAGCAGTACTTC
>TRBV18|TRBD2|.|TRBJ2-5
CASSRETSTSQETQYF
TGTGCCAGCTCACGCGAGACTAGCACAAGCCAAGAGACCCAGTACTTC
>TRBV5-1|TRBD1|.|TRBJ1-6
CASSSGQGASDSPLHF
TGCGCCAGCAGCTCCGGACAGGGGGCTTCGGATTCACCCCTCCACTTT
>TRBV7-6|.|.|TRBJ1-6
CASSPGRSGNSPLHF
TGTGCCAGCAGCCCAGGACGGTCGGGAAATTCACCCCTCCACTTT
>TRBV6-1|.|.|TRBJ1-3
CASSEQGSGNTIYF
TGTGCCAGCAGTGAGCAGGGGTCTGGAAACACCATATATTTT
>TRBV28|TRBD2|.|TRBJ2-1
CASSLLPSGDNEQFF
TGTGCCAGCAGTTTACTTCCTAGCGGGGACAATGAGCAGTTCTTC
>TRBV5-6|.|.|TRBJ1-2
CASSLAGRRYGYTF
TGTGCCAGCAGCTTGGCAGGGAGGAGGTATGGCTACACCTTC
>TRBV29-1|TRBD1|.|TRBJ1-1
CSARTGRNTEAFF
TGCAGCGCCAGGACAGGGCGGAACACTGAAGCTTTCTTT
>TRBV28|TRBD1|.|TRBJ1-5
CASSLGTGLSNQPQHF
TGTGCCAGCAGCCTTGGGACAGGACTAAGCAATCAGCCCCAGCATTTT
>TRBV19|.|.|TRBJ1-2
CASRALDGYTF
TGTGCCAGTAGAGCCTTGGATGGCTACACCTTC
>TRBV6-6|.|.|TRBJ2-1
CASSYSAGSYNEQFF
TGTGCCAGCAGTTACTCGGCAGGGTCCTACAATGAGCAGTTCTTC
>TRBV6-5|TRBD1|.|TRBJ1-2
CASATGEGVYGYTF
TGTGCCAGCGCGACAGGGGAAGGGGTCTATGGCTACACCTTC
>TRBV2|TRBD1|.|TRBJ2-7
CASRGSGQGGPIYEQYF
TGTGCCAGCAGGGGATCGGGACAGGGAGGACCCATCTACGAGCAGTACTTC
>TRBV21-1|.|.|TRBJ1-6
CASSSEMEGSSYNSPLHF
TGTGCCAGCAGCTCGGAGATGGAGGGGAGCTCCTATAATTCACCCCTCCACTTT
>TRBV12-3/TRBV12-4|.|.|TRBJ2-7
CASSLLAVDEQYF
TGTGCCAGCAGTTTATTGGCAGTGGACGAGCAGTACTTC
>TRBV30|TRBD2|.|TRBJ2-5
CAWSLLAGVGETQYF
TGTGCCTGGAGTCTGCTAGCGGGAGTCGGAGAGACCCAGTACTTC
>TRBV29-1|TRBD1|.|TRBJ1-4
CSVLNRGRANEKLFF
TGCAGCGTTCTAAACAGGGGTAGGGCTAATGAAAAACTGTTTTTT
>TRBV28|TRBD1|.|TRBJ1-6
CASSLAGQYYNSPLHF
TGTGCCAGCAGTTTAGCGGGACAGTACTATAATTCACCCCTCCACTTT
>TRBV6-4|.|.|TRBJ2-7
CASSDPDTDLYEQYF
TGTGCCAGCAGTGACCCCGACACGGATCTCTACGAGCAGTACTTC
>TRBV15|TRBD2|.|TRBJ2-1
CATSRDSTSGARNEQFF
TGTGCCACCAGCAGAGATTCGACTAGCGGAGCTAGAAATGAGCAGTTCTTC
>TRBV3-1/TRBV3-2|.|.|TRBJ2-7
CASSPRYRGGTYEQYF
TGTGCCAGCAGCCCGAGGTACAGGGGGGGAACCTACGAGCAGTACTTC
>TRBV28|TRBD2|.|TRBJ2-5
CASSHQTSGQETQYF
TGTGCCAGCAGTCATCAGACTAGCGGTCAAGAGACCCAGTACTTC
>TRBV5-6|TRBD1|once|TRBJ1-1
CASSGGQGFGEAFF
TGTGCCAGCAGCGGGGGACAGGGGTTTGGTGAAGCTTTCTTT
>TRBV7-5|.|.|TRBJ2-7
CVRSSPGTVSYEQYF
TGTGTCAGAAGCTCCCCCGGGACAGTCTCCTACGAGCAGTACTTC
>TRBV2|TRBD2|.|TRBJ2-1
CASSELASGSLYNEQFF
TGTGCCAGCAGTGAGTTGGCTAGCGGGAGTCTCTACAATGAGCAGTTCTTC
>TRBV23-1|.|.|TRBJ2-5
CASSQTTGQETQYF
TGCGCCAGCAGTCAAACAACAGGCCAAGAGACCCAGTACTTC
>TRBV7-9|.|.|TRBJ2-2
CAMRVSTGELFF
TGTGCCATGCGGGTCTCCACCGGGGAGCTGTTTTTT
>TRBV19|TRBD1|.|TRBJ1-1
CASRDRGVEAFF
TGTGCCAGTAGGGACAGGGGCGTTGAAGCTTTCTTT
>TRBV5-8|.|.|TRBJ1-1
CASSLSIWYGAEAFF
TGTGCCAGCAGCTTGTCAATCTGGTACGGAGCTGAAGCTTTCTTT
>TRBV11-2|.|few|TRBJ1-2
CASSLGSYGYTF
TGTGCCAGCAGCTTAGGCAGCTATGGCTACACCTTC
>TRBV2|.|.|TRBJ1-1
CASSERGKAFF
TGTGCCAGCAGTGAACGGGGTAAAGCTTTCTTT
>TRBV25-1|.|.|TRBJ2-1
CASSWRDVGNEQFF
TGTGCCAGCAGTTGGAGGGACGTTGGCAATGAGCAGTTCTTC
>TRBV28|TRBD1|.|TRBJ2-5
CASRVRDSQETQYF
TGTGCCAGCAGGGTCCGGGACAGCCAAGAGACCCAGTACTTC
>TRBV10-1|.|.|TRBJ2-2
CASSESRQGELFF
TGCGCCAGCAGTGAGTCGAGGCAGGGGGAGCTGTTTTTT
>TRBV2|TRBD2|.|TRBJ2-6
CASSGLAGASGANVLTF
TGTGCCAGCAGCGGACTAGCGGGGGCCTCTGGGGCCAACGTCCTGACTTTC
>TRBV14|TRBD1|.|TRBJ1-1
CASSLRGLGLDTEAFF
TGTGCCAGCAGCCTCAGGGGGCTGGGGTTGGACACTGAAGCTTTCTTT
>TRBV19|.|once|TRBJ2-5
CASSRNREETQYF
TGTGCCAGTTCCCGAAACAGGGAGGAGACCCAGTACTTC
>TRBV6-5|.|.|TRBJ1-5
CASSYDSRGNQPQHF
TGTGCCAGCAGTTACGACTCCCGGGGCAATCAGCCCCAGCATTTT
>TRBV28|.|once|TRBJ1-1
CASRILRGGTEAFF
TGTGCCAGCAGGATTCTCAGGGGTGGCACTGAAGCTTTCTTT
>TRBV28|.|.|TRBJ2-6
CASSGQGAGANVLTF
TGTGCCAGCAGCGGGCAGGGCGCTGGGGCCAACGTCCTGACTTTC
>TRBV19|TRBD1|.|TRBJ1-5
CASSIVGTENQPQHF
TGTGCCAGTAGTATAGTTGGGACAGAAAATCAGCCCCAGCATTTT